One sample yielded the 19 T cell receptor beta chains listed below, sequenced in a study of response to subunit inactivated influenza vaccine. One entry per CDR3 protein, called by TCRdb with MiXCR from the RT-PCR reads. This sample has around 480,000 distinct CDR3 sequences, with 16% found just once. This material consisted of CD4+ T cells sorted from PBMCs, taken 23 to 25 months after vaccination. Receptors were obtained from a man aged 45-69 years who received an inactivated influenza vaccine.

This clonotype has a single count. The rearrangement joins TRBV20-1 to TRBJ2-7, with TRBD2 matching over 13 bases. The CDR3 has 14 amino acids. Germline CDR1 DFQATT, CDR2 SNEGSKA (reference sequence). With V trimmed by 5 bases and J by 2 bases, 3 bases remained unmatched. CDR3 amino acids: CSAVTSGRAYEQYF. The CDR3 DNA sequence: TGCAGTGCTGTAACTAGCGGGAGGGCCTACGAGCAGTACTTC.

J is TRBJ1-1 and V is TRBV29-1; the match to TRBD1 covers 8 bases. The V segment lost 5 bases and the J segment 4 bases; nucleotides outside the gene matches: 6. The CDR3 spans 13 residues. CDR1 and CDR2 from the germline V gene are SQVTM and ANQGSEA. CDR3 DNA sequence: TGCAGCGTTTACAGGGGGACTGCCACTGAAGCTTTCTTT. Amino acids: CSVYRGTATEAFF.

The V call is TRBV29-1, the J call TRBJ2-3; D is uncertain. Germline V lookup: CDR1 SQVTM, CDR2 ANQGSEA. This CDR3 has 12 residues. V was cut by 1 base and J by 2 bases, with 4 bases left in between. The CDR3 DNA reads TGCAGCGTTGAAGCGACCACAGATACGCAGTATTTT. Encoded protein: CSVEATTDTQYF.

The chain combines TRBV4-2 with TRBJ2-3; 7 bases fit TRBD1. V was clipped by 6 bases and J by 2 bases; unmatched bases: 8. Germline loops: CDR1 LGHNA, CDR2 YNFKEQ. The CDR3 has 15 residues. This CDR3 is CASRRSGQITDTQYF. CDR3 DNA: TGTGCCAGCAGACGCTCGGGACAGATCACAGATACGCAGTATTTT.

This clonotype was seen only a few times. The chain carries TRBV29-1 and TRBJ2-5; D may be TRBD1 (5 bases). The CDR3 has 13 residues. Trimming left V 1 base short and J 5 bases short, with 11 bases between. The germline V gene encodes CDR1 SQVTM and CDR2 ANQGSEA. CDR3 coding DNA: TGCAGCGTTGAAGGCCGATCAGGGGAGACCCAGTACTTC. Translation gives CSVEGRSGETQYF.

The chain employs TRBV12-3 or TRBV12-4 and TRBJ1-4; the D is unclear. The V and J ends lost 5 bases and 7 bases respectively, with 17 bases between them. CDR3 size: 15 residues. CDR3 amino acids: CASSPRAIGSEKLFF. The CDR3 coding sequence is TGTGCCAGCAGTCCCCGCGCGATTGGAAGTGAAAAACTGTTTTTT.

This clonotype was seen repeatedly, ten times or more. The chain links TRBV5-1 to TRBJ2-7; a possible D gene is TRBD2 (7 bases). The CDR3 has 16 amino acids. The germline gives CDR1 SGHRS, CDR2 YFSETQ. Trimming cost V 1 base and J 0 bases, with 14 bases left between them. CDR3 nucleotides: TGCGCCAGCAGCTTGCCACAGGGAGGGAGCTCCTACGAGCAGTACTTC. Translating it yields CASSLPQGGSSYEQYF.

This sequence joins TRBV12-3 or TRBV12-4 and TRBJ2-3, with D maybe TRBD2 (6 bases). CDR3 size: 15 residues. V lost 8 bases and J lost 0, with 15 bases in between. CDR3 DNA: TGTGCCAGCGCCCTCGCCGGGACTAGCACAGATACGCAGTATTTT. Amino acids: CASALAGTSTDTQYF.

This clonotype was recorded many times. The CDR3 here is CASSQELRRGQETQYF. The CDR3 DNA is TGTGCCAGCAGCCAAGAGCTCCGTAGAGGACAAGAGACCCAGTACTTC. The chain is built from TRBV4-2 and TRBJ2-5, with D unresolved. From germline, CDR1 is LGHNA and CDR2 YNFKEQ. V shed 0 bases and J shed 2 bases, with 13 bases lying between them. The CDR3 consists of 16 residues.

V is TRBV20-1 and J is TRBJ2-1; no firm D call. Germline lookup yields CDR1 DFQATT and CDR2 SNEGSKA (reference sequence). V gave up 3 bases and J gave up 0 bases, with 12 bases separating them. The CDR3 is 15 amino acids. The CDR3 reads CSASSGSSSYNEQFF. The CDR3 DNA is TGCAGTGCTAGTTCCGGATCGAGCTCCTACAATGAGCAGTTCTTC.

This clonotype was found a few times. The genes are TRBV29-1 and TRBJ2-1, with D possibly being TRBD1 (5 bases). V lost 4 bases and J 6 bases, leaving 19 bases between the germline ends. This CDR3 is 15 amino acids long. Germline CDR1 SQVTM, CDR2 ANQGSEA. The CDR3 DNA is TGCAGCGTTGGGGGCCTTAGGGGCGAACCCAATGAGCAGTTCTTC. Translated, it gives CSVGGLRGEPNEQFF.

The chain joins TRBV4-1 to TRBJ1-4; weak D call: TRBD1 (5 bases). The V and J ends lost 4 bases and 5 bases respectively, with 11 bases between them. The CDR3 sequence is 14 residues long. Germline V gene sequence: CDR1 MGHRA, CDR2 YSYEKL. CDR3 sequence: CASSPLQGNEKLFF. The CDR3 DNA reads TGCGCCAGCAGCCCCCTTCAGGGAAATGAAAAACTGTTTTTT.

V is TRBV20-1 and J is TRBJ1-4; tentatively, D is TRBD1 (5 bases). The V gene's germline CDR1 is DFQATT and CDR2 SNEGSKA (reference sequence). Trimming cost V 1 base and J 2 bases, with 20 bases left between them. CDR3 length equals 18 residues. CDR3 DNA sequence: TGCAGTGCTAGAGGGTCGGGGCGGATTCGAAGCACTAATGAAAAACTGTTTTTT. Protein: CSARGSGRIRSTNEKLFF.

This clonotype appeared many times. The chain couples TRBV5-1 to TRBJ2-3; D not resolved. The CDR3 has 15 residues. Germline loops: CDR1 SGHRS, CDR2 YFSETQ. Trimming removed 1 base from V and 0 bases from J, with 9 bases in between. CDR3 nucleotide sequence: TGCGCCAGCAGCTTGCAGGTTCAAAGCACAGATACGCAGTATTTT. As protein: CASSLQVQSTDTQYF.

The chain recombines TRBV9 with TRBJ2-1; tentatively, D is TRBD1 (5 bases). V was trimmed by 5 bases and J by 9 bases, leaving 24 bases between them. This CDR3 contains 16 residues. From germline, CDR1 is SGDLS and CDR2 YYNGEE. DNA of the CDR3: TGTGCCAGCAGTAAAGAGACCAGGGTCGGGCAAGGTGAGCAGTTCTTC. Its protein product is CASSKETRVGQGEQFF.

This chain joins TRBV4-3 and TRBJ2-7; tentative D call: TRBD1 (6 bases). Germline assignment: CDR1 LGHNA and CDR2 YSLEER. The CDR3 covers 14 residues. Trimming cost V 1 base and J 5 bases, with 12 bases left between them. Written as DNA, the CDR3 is TGCGCCAGCAGCCAAGTCTTACAGGGCAACGAGCAGTACTTC. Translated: CASSQVLQGNEQYF.

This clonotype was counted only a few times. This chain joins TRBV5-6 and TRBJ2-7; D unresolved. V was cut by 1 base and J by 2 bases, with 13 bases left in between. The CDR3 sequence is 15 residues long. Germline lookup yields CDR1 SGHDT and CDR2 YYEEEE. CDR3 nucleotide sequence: TGTGCCAGCAGCTTGTGGGGATTCTTCACCTACGAGCAGTACTTC. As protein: CASSLWGFFTYEQYF.

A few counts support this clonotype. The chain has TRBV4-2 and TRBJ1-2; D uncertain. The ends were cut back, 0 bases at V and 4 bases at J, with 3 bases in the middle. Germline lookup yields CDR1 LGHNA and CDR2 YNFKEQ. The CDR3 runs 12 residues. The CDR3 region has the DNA TGTGCCAGCAGCCAAGACATCTATGGCTACACCTTC. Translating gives CASSQDIYGYTF.

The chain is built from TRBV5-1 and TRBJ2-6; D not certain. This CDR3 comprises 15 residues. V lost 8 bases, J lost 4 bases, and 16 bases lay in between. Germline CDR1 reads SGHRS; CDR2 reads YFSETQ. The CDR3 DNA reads TGCGCCAGTACCGATTTAGTGTCGGGGGCCAACGTCCTGACTTTC. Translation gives CASTDLVSGANVLTF.